These T cell receptor beta chains were read from a single sample in a study of blood T cell repertoires in COVID-19. Method: immunoSEQ multiplex PCR; TCRdb's copy keeps in-frame clones and lacks some. Of over 90,000 clones listed, about 87% were seen once; the top ten hold just under 20%. Sequences were obtained from peripheral blood. These receptors came from a human donor in a cohort sampled during active COVID-19. Each CDR3 is given without its conserved first and last residue. Each record gives: CDR3 protein, D gene, V gene. The D gene is left open where the match is weak.

CDR3: ASSIQGASGNTIY; D: TRBD1; V: TRBV19
CDR3: ASSPGGFQGSNQPQH; D: -; V: TRBV28
CDR3: SAYLGLAGGRSTDTQY; D: TRBD2; V: TRBV29-1
CDR3: SATDLAASYEQY; D: TRBD2; V: TRBV20-1
CDR3: ASSPGTGSGSPLH; D: TRBD1; V: TRBV18
CDR3: ASSLTSGLSAEQY; D: TRBD2; V: TRBV2
CDR3: ASSSINTYGYT; D: -; V: TRBV9
CDR3: ASSLMAQGNGEQY; D: -; V: TRBV7-3
CDR3: ASSSRGSGNTIY; D: -; V: TRBV3-1/TRBV3-2
CDR3: ASRRQGQETQY; D: TRBD1; V: TRBV19
CDR3: ASRALRRDPHT; D: -; V: TRBV28
CDR3: ASSRTVSYEQY; D: -; V: TRBV27
CDR3: ASTPRGTSGYEQY; D: TRBD2; V: TRBV28
CDR3: ASSGSGQHIEPQH; D: -; V: TRBV28
CDR3: ASRQAGVINEQF; D: TRBD2; V: TRBV19
CDR3: ASSPPGRELWETQY; D: TRBD2; V: TRBV19
CDR3: ASSQDRGRWEQY; D: TRBD1; V: TRBV7-9
CDR3: ASSLVGTLNEKLF; D: -; V: TRBV7-2
CDR3: ASQGAAEAF; D: TRBD1; V: TRBV19
CDR3: SVGRGATNEKLF; D: -; V: TRBV29-1
CDR3: ASSPGNVY; D: -; V: TRBV5-8
CDR3: ASSLAAQGRGYT; D: -; V: TRBV7-9
CDR3: ASSPTWAGGREAF; D: -; V: TRBV14
CDR3: ASSAAGANTEAF; D: -; V: TRBV11-3
CDR3: ASNTMTGPRVH; D: TRBD1; V: TRBV28
CDR3: ASSLVDRVARNEQF; D: TRBD1; V: TRBV5-1
CDR3: ASSIEQANTGELF; D: -; V: TRBV19
CDR3: ASTLTENTEAF; D: -; V: TRBV6-5
CDR3: SASGGLSSYEQY; D: -; V: TRBV20-1
CDR3: ASSELGQKNTEAF; D: TRBD1; V: TRBV2
CDR3: ASSQLAGANLNEQF; D: TRBD2; V: TRBV7-8
CDR3: ASSWGYRDRGNEQF; D: -; V: TRBV5-8
CDR3: ASSFGRMNTEAF; D: -; V: TRBV5-4
CDR3: ASSATGGHHSGANVLT; D: TRBD1; V: TRBV7-2
CDR3: ASSRWTGAFREQF; D: TRBD1; V: TRBV14
CDR3: ASSPGQGPNQPQH; D: TRBD1; V: TRBV9
CDR3: ARGLGQGASETQY; D: TRBD1; V: TRBV2
CDR3: ASSPREGVGKNIQY; D: TRBD2; V: TRBV19
CDR3: ASSLGGNGYT; D: -; V: TRBV7-9
CDR3: ASSQTGGGLSQH; D: TRBD1; V: TRBV19
CDR3: ASSMINRGNTEAF; D: -; V: TRBV19
CDR3: ASSMAGSNTGELF; D: -; V: TRBV19
CDR3: ASSGERDPYNEQF; D: TRBD2; V: TRBV2
CDR3: ATRVWGGMGMNTEAF; D: -; V: TRBV15
CDR3: ASTPGLAGGIDTQY; D: TRBD2; V: TRBV19
CDR3: AGGGVGGELF; D: TRBD2; V: TRBV27